This T cell receptor beta chain was retrieved from a study of CD8 T cells in ankylosing spondylitis. Study-level findings and limits: Within matched ankylosing spondylitis synovial fluid, disease-linked clones were reportedly significantly enriched. What seemed typical of ankylosing spondylitis blood was a TCR beta motif built from about 8 highly homologous variants. Existing reports had already noted some motif variants in reactive arthritis synovial fluid and blood. Those disease-linked clones were CD8+; they were also relatively rare in peripheral blood.

With respect to this clonotype: Its target is not known.

Each TCR beta library was made by quantitative 5'-RACE that incorporated molecular barcodes. TCRdb redid the calling of the 5' RACE reads with MiXCR, one entry per CDR3 protein. Among more than 600,000 distinct CDR3 sequences listed, roughly 19% were seen once. Per germline, CDR1 GTSNPN and CDR2 SVGIG (reference sequence). This CDR3 comprises 13 residues. V lost 2 bases, J lost 5 bases, and 2 bases stayed unmatched. This TCR was recovered from a male donor with ankylosing spondylitis. The chain carries TRBV30 and TRBJ2-7; 11 nucleotides agree with TRBD1. The specimen was blood, either unsorted or a sorted T cell fraction (not recorded which). DNA of the CDR3: TGTGCCTGGAGTCTGGACAGGGGGCACGAGCAGTACTTC. Translation: CAWSLDRGHEQYF.